This record looks at one T cell receptor (beta chain) sequence and its context. Germline loops: CDR1 SEHNR, CDR2 FQNEAQ (reference sequence). CDR3 length: 14 residues. The V end lost 10 bases, the J end lost 7 bases, and 22 bases lay between the germline ends. This sample is drawn from a study of blood T cell repertoires in COVID-19. Looking at the study overall: Collection of acute and convalescent COVID-19 samples took place in the United States, Italy and Spain. In each case, the material was cDNA or gDNA derived from T cells, B-cell-depleted T cells, or PBMCs.

Per the authors' pipeline: Cell counts per sample came from amplifying reference gene primers. Generated by immunoSEQ multiplex PCR, the TCRdb table keeps only in-frame clones and is missing some. V and J calls plus clone size are reproduced from that table; the DNA served to infer D and trimming. Among over 150,000 clones listed, about 86% were seen once. Sequences were obtained from peripheral blood. This receptor was taken from a man aged 50-59 years with active or convalescent COVID-19. The chain uses TRBV7-9 and TRBJ1-1; a possible D gene is TRBD1 (5 bases). The CDR3 region is CATTVGEGIGEAFF. For the CDR3, the DNA is TGTGCCACCACAGTGGGGGAGGGGATAGGTGAAGCTTTCTTT.